The sequence of this T cell receptor (beta chain) was determined in a study of human T cells and chemical hapten exposure (dated by TCRdb to about 2021). A note on the overall study: Libraries were pooled for sequencing, and per-sample TCR yields varied mainly because of small differences in library volumes within the pool. Peripheral blood TCR repertoire changes were tracked in vivo in alopecia patients during primary and secondary sensitization to the hapten diphenylcyclopropenone (DPC). Each blood RNA sample was used to sequence both TCR alpha and TCR beta chains. Broader findings and caveats from the paper: After repeated subsampling, the strength of the expansion versus patch-test correlation and the threshold at which it became significant changed. DPC sensitization did not change how many TCRs were above 1 in 1000 frequency, and no evidence was found of alterations in global repertoire structure.

The protocol used for the library was 5' RACE. Instrument on record: Illumina MiSeq. During library preparation, unique molecular identifiers were attached to individual cDNA molecules so that TCRs could be counted quantitatively and reproducibly. The original pipeline was this. A median of about 100,000 TCRs per sample was observed, with a range of roughly 23,224 to 750,000. V, J and CDR3 annotation of the TCR reads was performed with the Decombinator software suite. Every sample was subsampled to the same number of TCRs (28,000) for the PS versus PT1 abundance plots. Expanded TCRs were defined as absent before sensitization and observed at least eight times at the 2-week time point. The raw public reads went through TCRdb reprocessing: fastp at Q25, MiXCR clone calling, in-frame beta chains kept. Rows with one shared CDR3 protein collapse into an entry with the most common genes and DNA. It is TCRdb's table, rather than the study itself, that gives the V and J calls and clone size. Recorded for this sample are 110,000 or so distinct CDR3 sequences; more than 15% of them occurred a single time. Of the sample, approximately 3% is held by the ten largest clones.

With respect to this clonotype: No antigen is known for it. Base-call qualities are not available, and no considerably larger clone is one nucleotide away.

Total RNA was extracted from unfractionated whole blood collected in Tempus Blood RNA tubes. As TCR sequencing controls, 4 or 5 healthy volunteers were used, with blood taken at day 0, 2 weeks and 6 weeks. CDR1 SNHLY and CDR2 FYNNEI were looked up in the germline V gene. Cut back by 2 bases and 5 bases, the V and J ends lie 9 bases apart. There are 13 amino acids in the CDR3, from cysteine to phenylalanine inclusive. Of all the DNA, just the CDR3 is kept, 39 bases in frame from base 1. The TCR originated in a human donor in good health. The chain links TRBV2 with TRBJ1-1; the D gene cannot be named for sure. This receptor carries the CDR3 CASSENGKTEAFF. The nucleotide sequence reads TGTGCCAGCAGTGAAAACGGGAAAACTGAAGCTTTCTTT.